The rows below give T cell receptor beta chains drawn from one sample of a study of blood T cell repertoires in COVID-19. The method was immunoSEQ multiplex PCR; TCRdb's version includes in-frame clones alone and lacks a portion of them. The sample holds more than 100,000 clones, approximately 84% seen once. The material sequenced was peripheral blood. These TCRs come from a man in his 60s with acute or convalescent COVID-19. Each CDR3 is given with its conserved first and last residue. The D gene is left open where the match is weak. Clone size is shown for a subset of rows, as once, few, many or a class of expanded clone.

j_gene: TRBJ1-2; d_gene: -; abundance: few; v_gene: TRBV5-6; CDR3nt: TGTGCCAGCAGCACCTCCGGGACACTCAACTATGGCTACACCTTC; CDR3aa: CASSTSGTLNYGYTF
j_gene: TRBJ2-3; d_gene: -; abundance: -; v_gene: TRBV29-1; CDR3nt: TGCAGCGCCCATCCCGGGAGCACAGATACGCAGTATTTT; CDR3aa: CSAHPGSTDTQYF
j_gene: TRBJ2-5; d_gene: TRBD1; abundance: -; v_gene: TRBV14; CDR3nt: TGTGCCAGCAGCCAAGTAACAGGGGGTGTAGAGACCCAGTACTTC; CDR3aa: CASSQVTGGVETQYF
j_gene: TRBJ1-2; d_gene: -; abundance: -; v_gene: TRBV2; CDR3nt: TGTGCCAGCAGTGTTGGGCTGGGTTCCTATGGCTACACCTTC; CDR3aa: CASSVGLGSYGYTF
j_gene: TRBJ1-3; d_gene: -; abundance: -; v_gene: TRBV7-2; CDR3nt: TGTGCCAGCAGCTTACAGTTTCTCTCTGGAAACACCATATATTTT; CDR3aa: CASSLQFLSGNTIYF
j_gene: TRBJ2-7; d_gene: -; abundance: -; v_gene: TRBV5-1; CDR3nt: TGCGCCAGCAGCTTGATAGAGGGGGACGAGCAGTACTTC; CDR3aa: CASSLIEGDEQYF
j_gene: TRBJ2-3; d_gene: TRBD2; abundance: once; v_gene: TRBV19; CDR3nt: TGTGCCAGTTCAATGACTAGCGGGGGGTATAGCACAGATACGCAGTATTTT; CDR3aa: CASSMTSGGYSTDTQYF
j_gene: TRBJ2-7; d_gene: TRBD1; abundance: -; v_gene: TRBV7-8; CDR3nt: TGTGCCAGCAGCCCACGGACAGGGAATACGGGAGAGCAGTACTTC; CDR3aa: CASSPRTGNTGEQYF
j_gene: TRBJ2-7; d_gene: TRBD2; abundance: few; v_gene: TRBV7-6; CDR3nt: TGTGCCAGCAGCTCCTGGCGGGAGGGCACCTACGAGCAGTACTTC; CDR3aa: CASSSWREGTYEQYF
j_gene: TRBJ2-2; d_gene: TRBD1; abundance: -; v_gene: TRBV12-5; CDR3nt: TGTGCTAGTGGTTTGGTACTAGGGACAGGGTGGTACACCGGGGAGCTGTTTTTT; CDR3aa: CASGLVLGTGWYTGELFF
j_gene: TRBJ2-6; d_gene: -; abundance: -; v_gene: TRBV18; CDR3nt: TGTGCCAGCTCACGGGACCCGGGCAGGGGCTTAGCTGGGGCCAACGTCCTGACTTTC; CDR3aa: CASSRDPGRGLAGANVLTF
j_gene: TRBJ1-1; d_gene: -; abundance: -; v_gene: TRBV9; CDR3nt: TGTGCCAGCAGCGCCCCAATGAACACTGAAGCTTTCTTT; CDR3aa: CASSAPMNTEAFF
j_gene: TRBJ2-7; d_gene: -; abundance: -; v_gene: TRBV21-1; CDR3nt: -; CDR3aa: CASSKFGQGSSAEQYF
j_gene: TRBJ1-1; d_gene: -; abundance: -; v_gene: TRBV29-1; CDR3nt: TGCAGCGCCCTCCCCCCGGGGTCGAACACTGAAGCTTTCTTT; CDR3aa: CSALPPGSNTEAFF
j_gene: TRBJ1-2; d_gene: TRBD1; abundance: -; v_gene: TRBV7-2; CDR3nt: TGTGCCAGAAGGGACAGGGCGTCCTATGGCTACACCTTC; CDR3aa: CARRDRASYGYTF
j_gene: TRBJ1-1; d_gene: -; abundance: -; v_gene: TRBV21-1; CDR3nt: TGTGCCAGCAGCAAAAAGGGGGAAGGCCCGGTGAGGAACACTGAAGCTTTCTTT; CDR3aa: CASSKKGEGPVRNTEAFF
j_gene: TRBJ2-5; d_gene: -; abundance: -; v_gene: TRBV28; CDR3nt: TGTGCCAGCAGTGCACCTAGGGAGACCCAGTACTTC; CDR3aa: CASSAPRETQYF
j_gene: TRBJ1-1; d_gene: -; abundance: -; v_gene: TRBV29-1; CDR3nt: TGCAGCGTTACTTCGGGGGGCGGAGGAAACACTGAAGCTTTCTTT; CDR3aa: CSVTSGGGGNTEAFF
j_gene: TRBJ2-5; d_gene: -; abundance: -; v_gene: TRBV7-6; CDR3nt: TGTGCCAGCAGCTTAGGGGGTGGGAGCCTCCAAGAGACCCAGTACTTC; CDR3aa: CASSLGGGSLQETQYF
j_gene: TRBJ1-2; d_gene: -; abundance: -; v_gene: TRBV27; CDR3nt: TGTGCCAGCAGCAGGGGCTCAGGGGGCTACACCTTC; CDR3aa: CASSRGSGGYTF
j_gene: TRBJ1-5; d_gene: TRBD1; abundance: -; v_gene: TRBV12-5; CDR3nt: TGTGCTAGTGGCCGCGGGACAGGGGCGGCTCAGCCCCAGCATTTT; CDR3aa: CASGRGTGAAQPQHF
j_gene: TRBJ1-2; d_gene: TRBD1; abundance: -; v_gene: TRBV27; CDR3nt: TGTGCCAGCAGTGGGACAGGGAGGGATGGCTACACCTTC; CDR3aa: CASSGTGRDGYTF